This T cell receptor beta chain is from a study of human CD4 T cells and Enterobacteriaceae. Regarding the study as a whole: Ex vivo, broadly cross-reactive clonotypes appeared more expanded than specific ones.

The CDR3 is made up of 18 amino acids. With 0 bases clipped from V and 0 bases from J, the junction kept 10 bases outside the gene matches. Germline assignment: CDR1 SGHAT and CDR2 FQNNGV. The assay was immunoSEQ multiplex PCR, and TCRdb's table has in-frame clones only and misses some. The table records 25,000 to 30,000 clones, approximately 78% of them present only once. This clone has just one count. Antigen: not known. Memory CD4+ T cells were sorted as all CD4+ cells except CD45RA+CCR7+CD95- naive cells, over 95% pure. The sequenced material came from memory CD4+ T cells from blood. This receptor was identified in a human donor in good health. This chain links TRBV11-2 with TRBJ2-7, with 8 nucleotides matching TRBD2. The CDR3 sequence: CASSLEGAGGALSYEQYF. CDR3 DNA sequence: TGTGCCAGCAGCTTAGAAGGGGCGGGGGGAGCCCTCTCCTACGAGCAGTACTTC.